These 8 T cell receptor beta chains share one sample of origin, sequenced in a study of CXCR3-negative and CXCR3-positive naive CD8 T cells. The TRB cDNA libraries were prepared by 5' RACE with UMI labels. Reprocessing the 5' RACE reads, TCRdb reports a single entry for every CDR3 protein and omits DNA. This repertoire includes approximately 83,000 distinct CDR3 sequences. Material for sequencing was naive CXCR3- CD8+ T cells from blood. Subset of the sample: CD45RO-CCR7+CD27+CD95- naive CD8+ T cells lacking CXCR3 (TNR3-). These receptors came from a human donor in good health. Some clones in this sample may be carry-over from other donors' samples.

V is TRBV7-9 and J is TRBJ1-2; with no DNA, the TCRdb D assignment of TRBD1 cannot be verified. The CDR3 spans 13 residues. Germline V lookup: CDR1 SEHNR, CDR2 FQNEAQ (reference sequence). CDR3: CASSGTGNYGYTF.

The J gene is TRBJ1-1, the V gene TRBV20-1; the TRBD1 assignment by TCRdb is unverifiable without DNA. CDR1 is DFQATT, CDR2 SNEGSKA, per germline (reference sequence). The CDR3 covers 17 residues. The CDR3 sequence: CSAVNPGTALYGTEAFF.

Here the CDR3 reads CASSLSPGLDTDTQYF. J is TRBJ2-3 and V is TRBV11-2; checking the TCRdb D call of TRBD2 is not possible without DNA. The CDR3 spans 16 residues. CDR1 is SGHAT, CDR2 FQNNGV, per germline.

The chain is built from TRBV28 and TRBJ2-3; there is no DNA to check the TCRdb D call of TRBD2. The germline V gene has CDR1 MDHEN and CDR2 SYDVKM. The CDR3 totals 16 residues. CDR3 loop: CATNRRGGGHTDTQYF.

The chain combines TRBV6-2 or TRBV6-3 with TRBJ2-3. This CDR3 has 15 residues. Looked up from germline, CDR1 is MNHEY and CDR2 is SVGEGT. CDR3 amino acids: CASSWSVSSTDTQYF.

This clonotype is deemed medium-sized by its frequency. This chain connects TRBV7-7 to TRBJ2-7; TCRdb calls TRBD1, which cannot be checked without DNA. The CDR3 totals 16 residues. Per germline, CDR1 SSHAT and CDR2 FNYEAQ (reference sequence). Here the CDR3 reads CASSPGPGQGSYEQYF.

The J gene is TRBJ1-1, the V gene TRBV5-1. From germline, CDR1 is SGHRS and CDR2 YFSETQ. The CDR3 is 12 amino acids. The CDR3 loop is CASSWGLGEAFF.

This clonotype is deemed medium-sized by its frequency. V gene TRBV29-1 combines with J gene TRBJ1-2; the D gene TCRdb calls, TRBD1, cannot be checked with no DNA. The CDR3 totals 13 residues. Germline CDR1 SQVTM, CDR2 ANQGSEA. The CDR3 sequence: CSVDKGDVYGYTF.